The 32 T cell receptor beta chains listed next were all sequenced from one sample in a study of blood T cells in healthy people across ages. It was with a sample-barcoded 5' primer and a J-beta primer mix that a second PCR of roughly 6 to 11 cycles was run. TCRdb processed the 5' RACE reads anew with MiXCR; each CDR3 protein has one entry. The sample has 750,000 to 1,000,000 distinct CDR3 sequences, around 29% seen once; the top ten hold roughly a tenth. Another study also made use of these data, one on T cells of mothers and their children.

Sequenced sample: blood. These receptors were taken from a middle-aged woman in good health.

The V call is TRBV27, the J call TRBJ1-2, with TRBD1 as a possible D gene (6 bases). The germline V and J ends were trimmed by 5 bases and 6 bases, with 13 bases remaining between them. The CDR3 sequence is 13 residues long. Looked up from germline, CDR1 is MNHEY and CDR2 is SMNVEV (reference sequence). For the CDR3, the DNA is TGTGCCAGCAGTCGACAGGCAAGGGATGGCTACACCTTC. It is translated as CASSRQARDGYTF.

Comments on this clonotype: A clone one base away is much larger, so this may be a read error. The chain carries TRBV29-1 and TRBJ2-1; 8 nucleotides align to TRBD1. CDR3 length: 13 residues. V was clipped by 4 bases and J by 10 bases; unmatched bases: 9. Germline V gene sequence: CDR1 SQVTM, CDR2 ANQGSEA. The CDR3 region has the DNA TGCAGCGTTGGGACAGGGAACTCCTACGAGCAGTTCTTC. This codes for CSVGTGNSYEQFF.

The J gene is TRBJ2-5, the V gene TRBV29-1; a possible D gene is TRBD1 (6 bases). CDR1 is SQVTM and CDR2 is ANQGSEA in the germline V gene. Trimming removed 3 bases at V and 1 base at J, with 9 bases between. The CDR3 consists of 13 residues. CDR3 bases: TGCAGCGTTGACAGGGGCCTCCAAGAGACCCAGTACTTC. It specifies CSVDRGLQETQYF.

This clonotype was observed many times. This chain's CDR3 is CASSSRVAGANVLTF. CDR3 sequence (DNA): TGTGCCAGCAGTTCCAGGGTAGCTGGGGCCAACGTCCTGACTTTC. This chain connects TRBV28 to TRBJ2-6; weak D call: TRBD1 (5 bases). The CDR3 sequence is 15 residues long. Germline V gene data show CDR1 as MDHEN and CDR2 as SYDVKM. V was cut by 4 bases and J by 2 bases, with 9 bases left in between.

The V and J genes are TRBV2 and TRBJ2-5; 8 bases are a match to TRBD1. The CDR3 runs to 15 residues. The V gene end was trimmed by 8 bases and the J gene end by 11 bases; junction bases not matched to a gene: 19. In germline, CDR1 is SNHLY, CDR2 FYNNEI. The CDR3 protein is CASRLGQGLYNEQYF. The CDR3 nucleotides read TGTGCCAGCCGCCTCGGACAGGGTCTCTACAATGAGCAGTACTTC. Filled out from reference TRBV2 and TRBJ2-5, the complete variable domain reads EPEVTQTPSHQVTQMGQEVILRCVPISNHLYFYWYRQILGQKVEFLVSFYNNEISEKSEIFDDQFSVERPDGSNFTLKIRSTKLEDSAMYFCASRLGQGLYNEQYFGPGTRLLVL.

This clonotype showed up just a few times. V usage is TRBV5-5 and J usage is TRBJ2-7; D may be TRBD1 (6 bases). This CDR3 region has 14 residues. Trimming shortened V by 6 bases and J by 4 bases, and 17 bases separated the two germline ends. CDR1 is SGHKS and CDR2 is YYEKEE in the germline V gene (reference sequence). CDR3 coding DNA: TGTGCCAGCACCGGGATGCAACAGGGATACGAGCAGTACTTC. It encodes CASTGMQQGYEQYF.

This clonotype was picked up a small number of times. The rearrangement uses TRBV27 and TRBJ2-5; D is ambiguous. The CDR3 length is 14 residues. Germline values: CDR1 MNHEY, CDR2 SMNVEV (reference sequence). With 7 bases removed from V and 7 bases from J, the gap between germline ends came to 19 bases. The CDR3 sequence is CASKGPGQFTTQYF. The CDR3 nucleotides are TGTGCCAGCAAGGGCCCCGGGCAGTTCACGACCCAGTACTTC.

The sample holds a few counts of this clonotype. The chain carries TRBV27 and TRBJ2-5; D is possibly TRBD1 (6 bases). CDR3 size: 15 residues. Germline CDR1 reads MNHEY; CDR2 reads SMNVEV (reference sequence). The V end was cut by 2 bases, the J end by 5 bases, with 15 bases between. The CDR3 bases are TGTGCCAGCAGTTTAGGGCCAGGGGCGGATGAGACCCAGTACTTC. Translation gives CASSLGPGADETQYF.

This clonotype was seen a few times. V gene TRBV6-6 combines with J gene TRBJ1-5; D is perhaps TRBD1 (5 bases). This CDR3 is 13 amino acids long. Germline V lookup: CDR1 MNHNY, CDR2 SVGAGI (reference sequence). Trimming stripped 5 bases from V and 6 bases from J, with 11 bases between. The CDR3 DNA follows: TGTGCCAGCAGTCCCAGGGAAGGTCAGCCCCAGCATTTT. This encodes CASSPREGQPQHF.

This chain uses TRBV15 with TRBJ2-7; TRBD1 matches 8 bases. Germline CDR1 is LNHNV and CDR2 is YYDKDF (reference sequence). The CDR3 is 16 amino acids. Trimming cost V 5 bases and J 5 bases; bases outside gene matches: 14. The CDR3 reads CATSPRPRQGPHEQYF. In DNA form, the CDR3 reads TGTGCCACCAGCCCGCGTCCCCGACAGGGGCCCCACGAGCAGTACTTC.

This clonotype showed up just a few times. At one of its ends the junction is not consistent with the germline gene, which may arise from a read error. The gene calls are TRBV10-3 and TRBJ1-2, with D maybe TRBD1 (5 bases). Germline values: CDR1 ENHRY, CDR2 SYGVKD. This CDR3 has 14 residues. DNA for the CDR3: TGTGCCGTCAGGGAGTCGTTAGGGAACTATGGCTACACCTTC. It translates to CAVRESLGNYGYTF.

This clonotype has just a few counts. J is TRBJ1-5 and V is TRBV5-5; D may be TRBD1 (5 bases). Germline lookup yields CDR1 SGHKS and CDR2 YYEKEE (reference sequence). V was trimmed by 0 bases and J by 5 bases, leaving 18 bases between them. The CDR3 consists of 17 residues. The CDR3 sequence: CASSLASTTEKYQPQHF. The CDR3, as DNA: TGTGCCAGCAGCTTGGCGAGTACGACAGAGAAATATCAGCCCCAGCATTTT.

The chain has TRBV30 and TRBJ2-5; perhaps TRBD2 as D (6 bases). Germline assignment: CDR1 GTSNPN and CDR2 SVGIG (reference sequence). Trimming stripped 0 bases from V and 5 bases from J, with 10 bases between. This CDR3 has 13 amino acids. The CDR3 sequence: CAWSVRTSETQYF. Here the CDR3 DNA reads TGTGCCTGGAGTGTTCGAACTAGCGAGACCCAGTACTTC.

Worth noting for this clonotype: Given a much more abundant clone one base away, this may be a read error. The chain is built from TRBV5-1 and TRBJ2-5; TRBD2 matches at 11 bases. Germline loops: CDR1 SGHRS, CDR2 YFSETQ. This CDR3 comprises 16 residues. CDR3: CTSSLTSGGLQETQYF. The CDR3 DNA sequence: TGCACCAGCAGCTTAACTAGCGGGGGTTTGCAAGAGACCCAGTACTTC.

About this clonotype: A much larger clone differs from this one at a single base, so this may be a read error. The chain uses TRBV24-1 and TRBJ2-1; 7 nucleotides line up with TRBD2. The CDR3 runs to 13 residues. The trim removed 6 bases at V and 10 bases at J, leaving 8 bases unmatched. CDR1 and CDR2 from the germline V gene are KGHDR and SFDVKD. The DNA for the CDR3 is TGTGCCACCAGTAATCCGACTAGCCCGGAGCAGTTCTTC. Its protein is CATSNPTSPEQFF.

This clonotype was seen many times. The chain recombines TRBV4-1 with TRBJ2-7; D gene uncertain. V lost 1 base, J lost 5 bases, and 18 bases lay in between. CDR3 length equals 16 residues. The germline V gene has CDR1 MGHRA and CDR2 YSYEKL. This CDR3 reads CASSQVLAGSTHEQYF. The CDR3 DNA is TGCGCCAGCAGCCAAGTGTTGGCAGGTTCGACCCACGAGCAGTACTTC.

Remarks on this clonotype: With a much larger clone just one base away, this may be a read error. The rearrangement joins TRBV5-8 to TRBJ2-3, with D possibly being TRBD1 (5 bases). V lost 1 base and J 4 bases, leaving 13 bases between the germline ends. CDR3 size: 15 residues. Germline V CDR1 and CDR2: SGHTS, YDEGEE. The CDR3 DNA is TGTGCCAGCAGCTTGAACAAGGGGTATTCAGATACGCAGTATTTT. Its translation: CASSLNKGYSDTQYF.

This clonotype was detected only a few times. V usage is TRBV7-2 and J usage is TRBJ2-1; D might be TRBD1 or TRBD2, each matching 6 bases. The CDR3 runs 16 residues. V lost 6 bases, J lost 8 bases, and 23 bases lay in between. Per the germline V gene, CDR1 is SGHTA and CDR2 is FQGNSA. The CDR3 here is CASRLLGGAKDHEQFF. The DNA for the CDR3 is TGTGCCAGCAGACTACTGGGGGGCGCGAAGGACCATGAGCAGTTCTTC.

This clonotype was seen ten or more times. This chain links TRBV6-4 with TRBJ2-7, with unresolved D. The CDR3 has 14 amino acids. From germline, CDR1 is MRHNA and CDR2 SNTAGT. V was clipped by 3 bases and J by 0 bases, with 9 bases between them. The CDR3 coding sequence is TGTGCCAGCAGTGAAACAGCTGACTCCTACGAGCAGTACTTC. Protein product: CASSETADSYEQYF.

The chain uses TRBV28 and TRBJ2-3; D not resolved. CDR1 MDHEN and CDR2 SYDVKM come from the germline V gene. The V end was cut by 5 bases, the J end by 2 bases, with 11 bases between. The CDR3 is 14 residues long. As DNA, the CDR3 is TGTGCCAGCAGTCTCCAGGTGAACACAGATACGCAGTATTTT. This encodes CASSLQVNTDTQYF.

The genes are TRBV18 and TRBJ2-5; 9 nucleotides line up with TRBD1. The DNA matches TRBJ2-7 better at its end, which makes the J call doubtful. CDR1 is KGHSH and CDR2 is LQKENI in the germline V gene. The CDR3 covers 12 residues. The DNA of the CDR3 is TGTGCCAGCTCACGGGGACAGGGCGAGCAGTACTTC. Its protein is CASSRGQGEQYF.

CDR3 DNA sequence: TGTGCCAGCAGTTACCGGCGCGATGGCTACACCTTC. It encodes CASSYRRDGYTF. The V and J genes are TRBV6-6 and TRBJ1-2; D not certain. CDR3 length equals 12 residues. Deletions cut 2 bases from V and 6 bases from J, with 7 bases between. The germline gives CDR1 MNHNY, CDR2 SVGAGI (reference sequence).

This clonotype was observed a few times. The chain employs TRBV19 and TRBJ1-5; 12 positions agree with TRBD1. Germline CDR1 and CDR2: LNHDA and SQIVND (reference sequence). The CDR3 has 15 amino acids. V lost 6 bases to trimming and J lost 11 bases; unmatched junction nucleotides: 11. CDR3 bases: TGTGCCAGTAGCCTGGGGGGGACAGGGGGCATTTCCCAGCATTTT. It translates to CASSLGGTGGISQHF.

This clonotype has ten or more counts. The chain employs TRBV12-3 or TRBV12-4 and TRBJ2-3, with 7 bases matching TRBD1. V dropped 3 bases and J dropped 3; count of bases not matched to a gene: 0. CDR3 size: 13 residues. CDR3 in amino acids: CASSLGQTDTQYF. In DNA form, the CDR3 reads TGTGCCAGCAGTTTGGGACAGACAGATACGCAGTATTTT.

This clonotype was seen only a few times. V and J are TRBV20-1 and TRBJ2-4, with TRBD1 as a possible D gene (5 bases). Trimming took 1 base from V and 8 from J, leaving 15 bases between them. Looked up from germline, CDR1 is DFQATT and CDR2 is SNEGSKA (reference sequence). This CDR3 has 14 residues. DNA for the CDR3: TGCAGTGCTAGAGTCGACAGTTTCCCGGACATTCAGTACTTC. It yields the protein CSARVDSFPDIQYF.

This clonotype was seen a handful of times. The CDR3 reads CASSFGGPSNQPQHF. For the CDR3, the DNA is TGTGCCAGCAGTTTCGGAGGGCCCAGCAATCAGCCCCAGCATTTT. This chain connects TRBV12-3 or TRBV12-4 to TRBJ1-5; no clear D gene. V gave up 3 bases and J gave up 1 base, with 10 bases separating them. The CDR3 loop spans 15 amino acids.

This clonotype was seen a handful of times. The V gene is TRBV6-6, the J gene TRBJ2-5; no reliable D call. CDR1 and CDR2 (germline): MNHNY, SVGAGI (reference sequence). Trimming left V 0 bases short and J 5 bases short, with 10 bases between. This CDR3 is built from 14 residues. This chain's CDR3 is CASSYSLGGETQYF. CDR3 bases: TGTGCCAGCAGTTACTCGTTGGGTGGGGAGACCCAGTACTTC.

A few counts support this clonotype. The gene calls are TRBV7-2 and TRBJ1-2; D not resolved. Germline V lookup: CDR1 SGHTA, CDR2 FQGNSA. Trimming shortened V by 3 bases and J by 7 bases, and 15 bases separated the two germline ends. CDR3 length: 14 amino acids. The CDR3 sequence: CASSLAGWNGGYTF. In nucleotides, the CDR3 is TGTGCCAGCAGCTTGGCGGGATGGAACGGTGGCTACACCTTC.

This clonotype has more than one count but fewer than ten. This chain joins TRBV9 and TRBJ2-1; possibly TRBD1 or TRBD2 for D (6 bases each). Trimming left V 0 bases short and J 6 bases short, with 16 bases between. This CDR3 spans 16 amino acids. CDR1 SGDLS and CDR2 YYNGEE come from the germline V gene. CDR3 bases: TGTGCCAGCAGCGTAGCCCAGGGGCGGGGCACCAATGAGCAGTTCTTC. It is translated as CASSVAQGRGTNEQFF. Using reference TRBV9 and TRBJ2-1 for the parts outside the CDR3, the full variable domain is DSGVTQTPKHLITATGQRVTLRCSPRSGDLSVYWYQQSLDQGLQFLIQYYNGEERAKGNILERFSAQQFPDLHSELNLSSLELGDSALYFCASSVAQGRGTNEQFFGPGTRLTVL.

This chain connects TRBV5-1 to TRBJ1-2, with TRBD1 matching 9 bases. The trim removed 4 bases at V and 3 bases at J, leaving 4 bases unmatched. CDR1 SGHRS and CDR2 YFSETQ come from the germline V gene. This CDR3 has 14 residues. CDR3 residues: CASSTDRGYYGYTF. In DNA, the CDR3 is TGCGCCAGCAGCACGGACAGGGGATACTATGGCTACACCTTC. Based on the CDR3 plus reference TRBV5-1 and TRBJ1-2, the full variable domain is KAGVTQTPRYLIKTRGQQVTLSCSPISGHRSVSWYQQTPGQGLQFLFEYFSETQRNKGNFPGRFSGRQFSNSRSEMNVSTLELGDSALYLCASSTDRGYYGYTFGSGTRLTVV.

The V gene is TRBV7-2, the J gene TRBJ2-5, with 11 bases aligning to TRBD2. The CDR3 is 15 residues long. V lost 1 base and J lost 9; bases outside the gene matches: 7. The germline V gene encodes CDR1 SGHTA and CDR2 FQGNSA. The CDR3 here is CASSLGSSGGMAQYF. The CDR3 DNA is TGTGCCAGCAGCTTAGGATCTAGCGGGGGGATGGCCCAGTACTTC.

This clonotype was seen more than once but under ten times. V usage is TRBV19 and J usage is TRBJ2-7; no reliable D call. This CDR3 region has 13 residues. V was pared by 1 base and J by 5 bases, with 9 bases between. Per the germline V gene, CDR1 is LNHDA and CDR2 is SQIVND (reference sequence). The CDR3 loop reads CASSIAPGHEQYF. CDR3 nucleotides: TGTGCCAGTAGTATAGCTCCAGGACACGAGCAGTACTTC.